This T cell receptor (beta chain) was observed in a study of blood T cell repertoires in COVID-19. Per the authors' pipeline: How many nucleated cells were present was estimated from reference gene primer amplification. TCRdb keeps only in-frame clones here, not all; method: immunoSEQ multiplex PCR. That table furnishes V, J and clone size, whereas the DNA furnished D and trimming. The data show 110,000 or so clones, approximately 79% seen once. Germline lookup yields CDR1 GTSNPN and CDR2 SVGIG (reference sequence). Trimming stripped 4 bases from V and 6 bases from J, with 12 bases between. The CDR3 runs to 12 residues. There are a few counts of this clone.

This rearrangement joins TRBV30 to TRBJ1-2; no clear D gene. The TCR originated in a man over 45 with acute or convalescent COVID-19. The specimen sequenced was peripheral blood. For the CDR3, the DNA is TGTGCCTGGACCCCCCCGCGGGATGGCTACACCTTC. Translation: CAWTPPRDGYTF.